This record covers a single T cell receptor (beta chain). This sample was included in a study of blood T cell repertoires in COVID-19. Study-level information: Acute and convalescent COVID-19 samples came from the United States, Italy and Spain. The cDNA or gDNA used as material had been derived from T cells, B-cell-depleted T cells, or PBMCs.

CDR1 and CDR2 (germline): SGDLS, YYNGEE. The CDR3 has 16 residues. J lost 0 bases, V lost 6 bases, and 9 bases had no gene match. Sequenced by immunoSEQ multiplex PCR; TCRdb stores in-frame clones only, minus some. The table records over 30,000 clones, 85% to 90% of them present only once. This receptor was taken from a man between 65 and 85 years old with acute or convalescent COVID-19. The chain recombines TRBV9 with TRBJ2-1, with 7 bases that match TRBD2. Sequenced input: peripheral blood. This CDR3 is CASTAKAGSSYNEQFF. The CDR3 nucleotides read TGTGCCAGCACCGCTAAAGCGGGAAGCTCCTACAATGAGCAGTTCTTC.